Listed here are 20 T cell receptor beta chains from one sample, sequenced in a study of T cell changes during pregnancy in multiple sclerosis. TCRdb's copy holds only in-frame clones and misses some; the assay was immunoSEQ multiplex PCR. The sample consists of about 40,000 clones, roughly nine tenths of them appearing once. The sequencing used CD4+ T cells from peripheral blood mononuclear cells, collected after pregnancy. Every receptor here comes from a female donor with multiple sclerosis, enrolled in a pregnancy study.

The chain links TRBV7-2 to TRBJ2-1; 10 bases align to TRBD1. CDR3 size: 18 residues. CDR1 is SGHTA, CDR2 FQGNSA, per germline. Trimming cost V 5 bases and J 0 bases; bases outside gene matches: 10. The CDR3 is CASSHRDRGLSSYNEQFF. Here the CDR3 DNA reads TGTGCCAGCAGCCACCGGGACAGGGGTTTAAGCTCCTACAATGAGCAGTTCTTC.

In DNA, the CDR3 is TGTGCCAGCAGCCCGAACCGGGACTACCGCACAGATACGCAGTATTTT. Protein product: CASSPNRDYRTDTQYF. The gene calls are TRBV5-4 and TRBJ2-3; 7 nucleotides line up with TRBD2. After removal of 4 bases from V and 1 base from J, the junction contained 9 bases not matched to a gene. This CDR3 has 16 amino acids. Germline V gene data show CDR1 as SGHNT and CDR2 as YYREEE (reference sequence). The full variable domain, with the rest looked up from reference TRBV5-4 and TRBJ2-3, is ETGVTQSPTHLIKTRGQQVTLRCSSQSGHNTVSWYQQALGQGPQFIFQYYREEENGRGNFPPRFSGLQFPNYSSELNVNALELDDSALYLCASSPNRDYRTDTQYFGPGTRLTVL.

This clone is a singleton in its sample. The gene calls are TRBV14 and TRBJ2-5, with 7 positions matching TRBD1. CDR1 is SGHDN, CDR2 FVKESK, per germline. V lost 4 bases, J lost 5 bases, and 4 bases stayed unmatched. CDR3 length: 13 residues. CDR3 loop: CASSPGQIETQYF. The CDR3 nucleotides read TGTGCCAGCAGCCCGGGACAGATTGAGACCCAGTACTTC.

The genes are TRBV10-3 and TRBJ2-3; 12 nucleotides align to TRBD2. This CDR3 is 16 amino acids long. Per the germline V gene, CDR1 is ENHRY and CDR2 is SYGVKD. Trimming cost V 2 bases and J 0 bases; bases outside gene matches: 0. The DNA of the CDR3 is TGTGCCATCAGTGAGGGACTAGCGGGAAGCACAGATACGCAGTATTTT. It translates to CAISEGLAGSTDTQYF.

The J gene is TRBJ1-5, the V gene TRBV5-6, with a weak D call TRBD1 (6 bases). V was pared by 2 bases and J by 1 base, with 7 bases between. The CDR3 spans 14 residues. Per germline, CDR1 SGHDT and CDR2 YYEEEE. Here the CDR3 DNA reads TGTGCCAGCAGCTTCACAGGGAGCAATCAGCCCCAGCATTTT. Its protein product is CASSFTGSNQPQHF.

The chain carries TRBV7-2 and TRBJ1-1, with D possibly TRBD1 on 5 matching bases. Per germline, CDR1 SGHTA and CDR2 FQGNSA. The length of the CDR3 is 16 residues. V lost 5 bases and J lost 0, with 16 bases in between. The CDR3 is CASSPGLWHMNTEAFF. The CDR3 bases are TGTGCCAGCAGCCCGGGACTTTGGCACATGAACACTGAAGCTTTCTTT. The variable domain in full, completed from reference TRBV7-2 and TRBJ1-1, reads GAGVSQSPSNKVTEKGKDVELRCDPISGHTALYWYRQSLGQGLEFLIYFQGNSAPDKSGLPSDRFSAERTGGSVSTLTIQRTQQEDSAVYLCASSPGLWHMNTEAFFGQGTRLTVV.

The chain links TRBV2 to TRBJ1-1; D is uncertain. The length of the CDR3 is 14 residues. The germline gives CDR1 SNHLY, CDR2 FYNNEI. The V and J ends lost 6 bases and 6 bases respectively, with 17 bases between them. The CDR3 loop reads CASREDGYDAEAFF. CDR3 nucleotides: TGTGCCAGCAGGGAGGACGGGTATGACGCTGAAGCTTTCTTT.

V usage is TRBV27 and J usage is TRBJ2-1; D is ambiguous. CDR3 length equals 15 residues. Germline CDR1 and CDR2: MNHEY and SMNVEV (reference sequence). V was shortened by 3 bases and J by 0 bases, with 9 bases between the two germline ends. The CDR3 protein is CASSFNSFSYNEQFF. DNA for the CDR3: TGTGCCAGCAGTTTCAACAGTTTCTCCTACAATGAGCAGTTCTTC.

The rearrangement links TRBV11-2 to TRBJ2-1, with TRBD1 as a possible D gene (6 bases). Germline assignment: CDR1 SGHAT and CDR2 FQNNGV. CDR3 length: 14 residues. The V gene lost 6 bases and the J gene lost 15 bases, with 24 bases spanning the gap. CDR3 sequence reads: CASRSLQGRGYPFF. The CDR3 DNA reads TGTGCCAGCAGAAGCCTACAGGGAAGGGGGTATCCGTTCTTC. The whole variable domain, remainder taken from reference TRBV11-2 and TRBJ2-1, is EAGVAQSPRYKIIEKRQSVAFWCNPISGHATLYWYQQILGQGPKLLIQFQNNGVVDDSQLPKDRFSAERLKGVDSTLKIQPAKLEDSAVYLCASRSLQGRGYPFFGPGTRLTVL.

The CDR3 nucleotides read TGTGCCAGCAGTCTCTTTGGACAGCGCTACGAGCAGTACTTC. This sequence encodes CASSLFGQRYEQYF. J is TRBJ2-7 and V is TRBV28, with D possibly matching TRBD1 (6 bases). V lost 5 bases and J lost 3, with 14 bases in between. Germline V gene lookup returns CDR1 MDHEN and CDR2 SYDVKM. The CDR3 sequence is 14 residues long. Full variable domain (remainder filled in from reference TRBV28 and TRBJ2-7): DVKVTQSSRYLVKRTGEKVFLECVQDMDHENMFWYRQDPGLGLRLIYFSYDVKMKEKGDIPEGYSVSREKKERFSLILESASTNQTSMYLCASSLFGQRYEQYFGPGTRLTVT.

In DNA form, the CDR3 reads TGTGCCAGCAGCCCTACAGGCTTATCCGGGGAGCTGTTTTTT. Protein: CASSPTGLSGELFF. The rearrangement joins TRBV7-9 to TRBJ2-2; D is possibly TRBD1 (5 bases). The germline gives CDR1 SEHNR, CDR2 FQNEAQ (reference sequence). This CDR3 is 14 amino acids long. The V end lost 5 bases, the J end lost 6 bases, and 13 bases lay between the germline ends. Complete variable domain (other parts from reference TRBV7-9 and TRBJ2-2): DTGVSQNPRHKITKRGQNVTFRCDPISEHNRLYWYRQTLGQGPEFLTYFQNEAQLEKSRLLSDRFSAERPKGSFSTLEIQRTEQGDSAMYLCASSPTGLSGELFFGEGSRLTVL.

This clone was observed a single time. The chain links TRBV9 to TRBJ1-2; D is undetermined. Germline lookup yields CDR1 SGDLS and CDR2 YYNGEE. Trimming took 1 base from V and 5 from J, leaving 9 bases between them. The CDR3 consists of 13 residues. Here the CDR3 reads CASSVSPGYGYTF. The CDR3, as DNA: TGTGCCAGCAGCGTAAGCCCCGGGTATGGCTACACCTTC.

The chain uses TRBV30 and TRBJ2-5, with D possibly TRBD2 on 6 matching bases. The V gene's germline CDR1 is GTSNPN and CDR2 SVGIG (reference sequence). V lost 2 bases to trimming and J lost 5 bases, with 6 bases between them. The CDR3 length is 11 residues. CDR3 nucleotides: TGTGCCTGGAGTAGCGGGGAGACCCAGTACTTC. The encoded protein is CAWSSGETQYF.

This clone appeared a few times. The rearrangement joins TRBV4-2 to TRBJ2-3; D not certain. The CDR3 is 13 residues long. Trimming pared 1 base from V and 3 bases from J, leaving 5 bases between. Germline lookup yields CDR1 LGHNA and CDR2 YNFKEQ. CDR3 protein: CASSQGVTDTQYF. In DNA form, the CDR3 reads TGTGCCAGCAGCCAAGGAGTGACAGATACGCAGTATTTT.

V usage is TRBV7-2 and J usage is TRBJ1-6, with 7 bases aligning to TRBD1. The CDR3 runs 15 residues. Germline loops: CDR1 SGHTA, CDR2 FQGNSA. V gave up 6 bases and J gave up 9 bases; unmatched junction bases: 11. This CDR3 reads CASRLDRSLSSPLHF. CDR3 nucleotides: TGTGCCAGCAGGTTGGACAGGTCATTGAGTTCACCCCTCCACTTT. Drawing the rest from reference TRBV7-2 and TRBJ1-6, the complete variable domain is GAGVSQSPSNKVTEKGKDVELRCDPISGHTALYWYRQSLGQGLEFLIYFQGNSAPDKSGLPSDRFSAERTGGSVSTLTIQRTQQEDSAVYLCASRLDRSLSSPLHFGNGTRLTVT.

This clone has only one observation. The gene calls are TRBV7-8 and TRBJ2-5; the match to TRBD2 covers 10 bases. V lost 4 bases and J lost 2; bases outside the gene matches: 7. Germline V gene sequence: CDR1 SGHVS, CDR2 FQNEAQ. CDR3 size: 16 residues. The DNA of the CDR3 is TGTGCCAGCAGCTCGGGGGGAGCGGGGGGGCAAGAGACCCAGTACTTC. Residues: CASSSGGAGGQETQYF.

The chain's CDR3 is CASSLGQGRFAGNTIYF. The DNA of the CDR3 is TGTGCCAGCAGCTTAGGTCAGGGCCGGTTTGCTGGAAACACCATATATTTT. V and J are TRBV11-2 and TRBJ1-3; D is possibly TRBD1 (5 bases). The CDR3 covers 17 residues. V gave up 1 base and J gave up 2 bases, with 15 bases separating them. CDR1 and CDR2 (germline): SGHAT, FQNNGV.

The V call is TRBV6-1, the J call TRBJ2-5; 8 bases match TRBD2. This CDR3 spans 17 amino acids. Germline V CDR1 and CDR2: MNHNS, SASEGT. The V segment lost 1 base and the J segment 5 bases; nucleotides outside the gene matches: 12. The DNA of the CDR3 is TGTGCCAGCAGTGAAGGAAGTTCTAGCGGGCGGGGGGAGACCCAGTACTTC. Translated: CASSEGSSSGRGETQYF.

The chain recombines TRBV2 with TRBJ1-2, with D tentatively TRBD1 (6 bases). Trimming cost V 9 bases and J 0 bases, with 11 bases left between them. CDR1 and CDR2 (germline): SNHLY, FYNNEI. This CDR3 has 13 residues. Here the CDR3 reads CASNRETNYGYTF. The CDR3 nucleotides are TGTGCCAGTAACAGGGAAACTAACTATGGCTACACCTTC.

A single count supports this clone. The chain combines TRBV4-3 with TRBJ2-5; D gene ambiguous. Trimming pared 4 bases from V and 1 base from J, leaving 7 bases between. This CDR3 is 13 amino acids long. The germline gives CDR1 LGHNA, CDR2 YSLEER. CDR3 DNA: TGCGCCAGCAGCCGCACTCGCCAAGAGACCCAGTACTTC. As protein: CASSRTRQETQYF.